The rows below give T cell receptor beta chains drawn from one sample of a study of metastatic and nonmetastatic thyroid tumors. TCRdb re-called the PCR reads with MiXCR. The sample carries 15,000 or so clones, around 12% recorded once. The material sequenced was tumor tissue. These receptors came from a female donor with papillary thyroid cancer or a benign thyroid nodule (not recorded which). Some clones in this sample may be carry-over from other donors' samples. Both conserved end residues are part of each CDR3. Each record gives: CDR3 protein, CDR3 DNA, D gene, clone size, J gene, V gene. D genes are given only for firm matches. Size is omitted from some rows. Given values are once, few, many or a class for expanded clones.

CASSHETGAQFF,TGTGCCAGCAGCCATGAGACAGGGGCCCAGTTCTTC,TRBD1,many,TRBJ2-1,TRBV3-1
CAISEDRALPGYEQYF,TGTGCCATCAGTGAGGACAGGGCACTACCGGGGTACGAGCAGTACTTC,TRBD1,many,TRBJ2-7,TRBV10-3
CASSLGGAGWETQYF,TGTGCCAGCAGCTTAGGTGGAGCGGGATGGGAGACCCAGTACTTC,TRBD2,.,TRBJ2-5,TRBV7-6
CASSQEPGGAGELFF,TGTGCCAGCAGCCAAGAACCCGGGGGTGCCGGGGAGCTGTTTTTT,.,many,TRBJ2-2,TRBV3-1
CSALPLNTEAFF,TGCAGTGCCCTCCCCTTAAACACTGAAGCTTTCTTT,.,many,TRBJ1-1,TRBV20-1
CASMAPDGYEQYF,TGTGCCAGCATGGCACCGGACGGCTACGAGCAGTACTTC,.,.,TRBJ2-7,TRBV2
CASSQSGILTDTQYF,TGCGCCAGCAGCCAAAGCGGGATCCTCACAGATACGCAGTATTTT,TRBD2,few,TRBJ2-3,TRBV4-3
CASSLPWTARIDTQYF,TGTGCCAGCAGTCTACCCTGGACAGCGAGGATAGATACGCAGTATTTT,.,.,TRBJ2-3,TRBV6-1
CASSIARGESYEQYF,TGTGCCAGTAGTATAGCGCGGGGGGAATCCTACGAGCAGTACTTC,TRBD2,.,TRBJ2-7,TRBV19
CASSLGGGAHNEQFF,TGTGCCAGCAGCTTAGGGGGAGGGGCTCACAATGAGCAGTTCTTC,TRBD2,medium-sized,TRBJ2-1,TRBV7-8
CASSEWTEAFF,TGTGCCAGCAGTGAGTGGACTGAAGCTTTCTTT,.,many,TRBJ1-1,TRBV6-1
CSARDTRADTGELFF,TGCAGTGCTAGAGACACTCGGGCAGACACCGGGGAGCTGTTTTTT,.,.,TRBJ2-2,TRBV20-1
CASSELLDSSYEQYF,TGTGCCAGCAGTGAACTCCTGGACAGCTCCTACGAGCAGTACTTC,.,.,TRBJ2-7,TRBV6-1
CASSPHKATDRGRSYEQYF,TGCGCCAGCAGCCCGCATAAGGCAACAGACAGGGGGCGATCCTACGAGCAGTACTTC,TRBD1,.,TRBJ2-7,TRBV5-1
CASSTDRGNYGYTF,TGTGCCAGCAGCACCGACAGGGGTAACTATGGCTACACCTTC,TRBD1,many,TRBJ1-2,TRBV5-4
CAIRKELRNQPQHF,TGTGCCATCAGGAAGGAGCTCCGTAATCAGCCCCAGCATTTT,.,few,TRBJ1-5,TRBV6-1
CASRPVQGNNSPLHF,TGTGCCAGCAGACCGGTACAGGGGAATAATTCACCCCTCCACTTT,TRBD1,.,TRBJ1-6,TRBV27
CSGAGDAETQYF,TGTAGCGGGGCAGGGGACGCAGAGACCCAGTACTTC,TRBD2,.,TRBJ2-5,TRBV29-1
CASTGGGYEQYF,TGTGCCAGCACGGGGGGGGGTTACGAGCAGTACTTC,TRBD2,many,TRBJ2-7,TRBV6-1
CASSLGGYYGYTF,TGCGCCAGCAGCTTGGGGGGATACTATGGCTACACCTTC,.,once,TRBJ1-2,TRBV5-1
CASSSTNGETQYF,TGCGCCAGCAGCTCGACTAATGGAGAGACCCAGTACTTC,.,many,TRBJ2-5,TRBV5-1
CASTTGAELGNQPQHF,TGTGCGTCTACGACAGGGGCTGAACTGGGAAACCAGCCCCAGCATTTT,TRBD1,many,TRBJ1-5,TRBV19
CASREDSYEQYF,TGTGCCAGCAGGGAGGACTCCTACGAGCAGTACTTC,.,.,TRBJ2-7,TRBV6-1
CAISGTNSPLHF,TGTGCCATCAGTGGGACAAATTCACCCCTCCACTTT,.,many,TRBJ1-6,TRBV10-3
CSARSDTEGYEQYF,TGCAGTGCTAGATCAGACACAGAGGGGTACGAGCAGTACTTC,.,few,TRBJ2-7,TRBV20-1
CASSRRLSGSTDTQYF,TGTGCCAGCAGCCGCAGACTGAGCGGGAGCACAGATACGCAGTATTTT,.,many,TRBJ2-3,TRBV14
CASSLGGASYEQYF,TGTGCCAGCAGCTTGGGCGGTGCCTCCTACGAGCAGTACTTC,.,many,TRBJ2-7,TRBV5-5
CASSQAGYGYTF,TGCGCCAGCAGCCAAGCCGGTTATGGCTACACCTTC,.,many,TRBJ1-2,TRBV4-3
CASSQDRTAANGANVLTF,TGTGCTAGCAGCCAAGATCGTACAGCGGCGAACGGGGCCAACGTCCTGACTTTC,.,many,TRBJ2-6,TRBV14
CASTPSSSGANVLTF,TGTGCCAGCACCCCCAGTAGCTCTGGGGCCAACGTCCTGACTTTC,.,few,TRBJ2-6,TRBV6-2/TRBV6-3
CASSPVGTSGTGELFF,TGCGCCAGCAGCCCGGTAGGGACTAGCGGCACCGGGGAGCTGTTTTTT,TRBD2,.,TRBJ2-2,TRBV5-1
CASSRQGGTEAFF,TGTGCCAGTAGCCGACAGGGAGGCACTGAAGCTTTCTTT,TRBD1,medium-sized,TRBJ1-1,TRBV19
CASRDTSSPLHF,TGTGCCAGCAGGGACACAAGTTCACCCCTCCACTTT,.,many,TRBJ1-6,TRBV3-1
CASSQAGLAVTDTQYF,TGTGCCAGCAGCCAAGCGGGTCTAGCGGTAACAGATACGCAGTATTTT,TRBD2,many,TRBJ2-3,TRBV3-1
CASSPSPSGGARDTQYF,TGCGCCAGCAGCCCGTCCCCCAGCGGGGGGGCCAGAGATACGCAGTATTTT,TRBD2,many,TRBJ2-3,TRBV4-3
CASSLNGDSNGYTF,TGTGCCAGCAGCTTAAATGGAGATTCGAATGGCTACACCTTC,.,.,TRBJ1-2,TRBV11-2
CSSITTYEQYF,TGTTCCAGCATTACAACTTACGAGCAGTACTTC,.,.,TRBJ2-7,TRBV12-3/TRBV12-4
CASSSPGAGNSGETQYF,TGTGCCAGCAGTTCCCCCGGGGCGGGGAATTCGGGAGAGACCCAGTACTTC,.,few,TRBJ2-5,TRBV12-3/TRBV12-4
CASSVRDSEGEQFF,TGTGCCAGCAGCGTCCGGGACAGTGAGGGGGAGCAGTTCTTC,TRBD1,medium-sized,TRBJ2-1,TRBV7-9
CASSQDREYSPLHF,TGTGCCAGCAGCCAAGACAGGGAGTATTCACCCCTCCACTTT,.,.,TRBJ1-6,TRBV4-2
CASSLDRYTQYF,TGTGCCAGCAGCTTAGATCGATATACGCAGTATTTT,.,many,TRBJ2-3,TRBV11-2
CASSLESYNEQFF,TGTGCCAGCAGCTTAGAATCCTACAATGAGCAGTTCTTC,.,many,TRBJ2-1,TRBV7-9
CASSRTTDMIRGGTGELFF,TGTGCCAGCAGTCGGACCACAGACATGATCAGGGGAGGCACCGGGGAGCTGTTTTTT,.,few,TRBJ2-2,TRBV25-1
CAISPELAGGNEQFF,TGTGCCATCAGCCCCGAGCTAGCGGGGGGCAATGAGCAGTTCTTC,TRBD2,many,TRBJ2-1,TRBV10-3
CSAIGLAGAYEQYF,TGCAGTGCTATCGGACTAGCGGGGGCCTACGAGCAGTACTTC,TRBD2,many,TRBJ2-7,TRBV20-1
CASSPQGLSSYEQYF,TGTGCCAGCAGTCCCCAGGGACTAAGCTCCTACGAGCAGTACTTC,TRBD2,.,TRBJ2-7,TRBV28
CASSQERTASGNTIYF,TGCGCCAGCAGCCAAGAGCGAACAGCCTCTGGAAACACCATATATTTT,.,medium-sized,TRBJ1-3,TRBV4-3
CASSVRGAANTEAFF,TGTGCCAGCAGCGTCAGGGGAGCGGCTAACACTGAAGCTTTCTTT,.,.,TRBJ1-1,TRBV11-1
CASSYYSPGNEKLFF,TGTGCCAGCAGCTATTATTCCCCGGGAAATGAAAAACTGTTTTTT,.,many,TRBJ1-4,TRBV7-8